Described below is a single TCR beta chain sequence and its context. Its specificity is unknown. Data came from immunoSEQ multiplex PCR; TCRdb stores just in-frame clones and leaves some out. The sample includes roughly 11,000 clones, 81% seen only once; the top ten take roughly 13%. The data were obtained in a study of OX40 agonist ivuxolimab in advanced cancers. General observations from the study: In CD8+ T cells, expanded clones were on average more numerous than in CD4+.

This specimen was CD4+ or CD8+ T cells sorted from blood, taken in a trial of the OX40 agonist ivuxolimab. The TCR originated in an adult with an advanced solid tumor such as melanoma, head and neck, liver or kidney cancer.

The DNA of the CDR3 is TGTGCCAGCAGTAGAGGGGCGGGGATATCCTACAATGAGCAGTTCTTC. Encoded protein: CASSRGAGISYNEQFF. J is TRBJ2-1 and V is TRBV27, with D possibly TRBD2 on 6 matching bases. Trimming cost V 5 bases and J 1 base, with 15 bases left between them. The CDR3 totals 16 residues. Germline V gene sequence: CDR1 MNHEY, CDR2 SMNVEV (reference sequence).